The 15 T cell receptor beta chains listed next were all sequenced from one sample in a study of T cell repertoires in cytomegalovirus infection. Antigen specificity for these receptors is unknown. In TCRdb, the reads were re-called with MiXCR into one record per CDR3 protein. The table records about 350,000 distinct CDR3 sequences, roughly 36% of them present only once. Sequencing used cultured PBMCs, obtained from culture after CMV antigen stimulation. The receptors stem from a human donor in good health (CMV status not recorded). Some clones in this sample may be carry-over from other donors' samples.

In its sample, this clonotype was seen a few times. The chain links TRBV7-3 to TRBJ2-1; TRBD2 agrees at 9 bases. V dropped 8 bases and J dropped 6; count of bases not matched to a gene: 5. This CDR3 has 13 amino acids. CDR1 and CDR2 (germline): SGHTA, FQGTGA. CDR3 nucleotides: TGTGCCAGCCGCGCGGGAGGGACCAATGAGCAGTTCTTC. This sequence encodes CASRAGGTNEQFF.

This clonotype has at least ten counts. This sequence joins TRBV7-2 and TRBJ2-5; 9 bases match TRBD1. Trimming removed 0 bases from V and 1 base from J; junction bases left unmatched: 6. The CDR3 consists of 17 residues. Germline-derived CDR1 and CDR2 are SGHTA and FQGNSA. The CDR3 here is CASSLALTGGTQETQYF. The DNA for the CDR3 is TGTGCCAGCAGCTTAGCGCTTACAGGGGGCACCCAAGAGACCCAGTACTTC.

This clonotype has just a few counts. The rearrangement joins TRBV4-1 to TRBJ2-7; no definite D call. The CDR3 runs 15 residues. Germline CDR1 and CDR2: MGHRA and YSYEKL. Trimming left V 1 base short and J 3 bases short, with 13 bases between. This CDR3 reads CASSQVFLQSYEQYF. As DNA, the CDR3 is TGCGCCAGCAGCCAAGTATTTCTACAGAGCTACGAGCAGTACTTC.

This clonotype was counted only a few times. The CDR3 protein is CASRQLADTQYF. CDR3 in DNA: TGTGCCAGCAGGCAACTAGCAGATACGCAGTATTTT. This chain joins TRBV7-6 and TRBJ2-3; TRBD2 is a possible D gene (5 bases). V dropped 6 bases and J dropped 4 bases, with 8 bases sitting between them. The CDR3 extends over 12 amino acids. CDR1 is SGHVS and CDR2 is FNYEAQ in the germline V gene.

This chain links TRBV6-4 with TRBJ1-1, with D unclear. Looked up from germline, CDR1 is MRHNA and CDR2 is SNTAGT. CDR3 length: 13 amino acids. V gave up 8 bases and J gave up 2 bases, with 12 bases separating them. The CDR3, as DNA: TGTGCCAGCTCAGCGACCTTCAACACTGAAGCTTTCTTT. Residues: CASSATFNTEAFF.

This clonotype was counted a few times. CDR3 sequence: CASSWDRKGGYTF. The CDR3 region has the DNA TGTGCCAGCAGCTGGGACAGGAAAGGAGGCTACACCTTC. The chain employs TRBV28 and TRBJ1-2; 8 bases align to TRBD1. V dropped 6 bases and J dropped 8; count of bases not matched to a gene: 8. Germline V gives CDR1 MDHEN, CDR2 SYDVKM. This CDR3 is 13 amino acids long.

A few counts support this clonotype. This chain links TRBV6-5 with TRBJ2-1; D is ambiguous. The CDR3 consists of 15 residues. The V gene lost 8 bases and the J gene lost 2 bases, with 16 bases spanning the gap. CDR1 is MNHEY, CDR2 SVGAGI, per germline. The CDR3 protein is CASQDRDSPYNEQFF. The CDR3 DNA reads TGTGCCAGCCAGGATCGAGACTCGCCCTACAATGAGCAGTTCTTC.

CDR3 DNA sequence: TGTGCCAGCAGTTTAAGGGGCAGCGAGAACACTGAAGCTTTCTTT. This codes for CASSLRGSENTEAFF. This chain uses TRBV12-3 or TRBV12-4 with TRBJ1-1; D possibly corresponds to TRBD1 (5 bases). Trimming removed 2 bases from V and 1 base from J, with 11 bases in between. There are 15 residues in the CDR3.

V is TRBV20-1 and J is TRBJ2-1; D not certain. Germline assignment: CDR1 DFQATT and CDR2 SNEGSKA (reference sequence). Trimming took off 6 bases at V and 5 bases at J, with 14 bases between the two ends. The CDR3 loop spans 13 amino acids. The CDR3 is CSALQPTNNEQFF. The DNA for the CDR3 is TGCAGTGCCCTCCAGCCCACAAACAATGAGCAGTTCTTC.

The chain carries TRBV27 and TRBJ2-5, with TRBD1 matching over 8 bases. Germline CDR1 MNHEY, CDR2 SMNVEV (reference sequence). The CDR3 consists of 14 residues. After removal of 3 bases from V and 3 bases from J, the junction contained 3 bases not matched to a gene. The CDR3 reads CASSFSDREETQYF. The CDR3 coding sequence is TGTGCCAGCAGTTTCTCGGACAGGGAAGAGACCCAGTACTTC.

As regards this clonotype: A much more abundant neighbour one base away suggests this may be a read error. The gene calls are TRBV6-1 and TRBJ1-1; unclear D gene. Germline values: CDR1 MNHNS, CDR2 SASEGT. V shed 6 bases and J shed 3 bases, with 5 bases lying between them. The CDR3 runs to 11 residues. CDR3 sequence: CASRRDTEAFF. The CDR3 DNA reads TGTGCCAGCAGGAGGGACACTGAAGCTTTCTTT.

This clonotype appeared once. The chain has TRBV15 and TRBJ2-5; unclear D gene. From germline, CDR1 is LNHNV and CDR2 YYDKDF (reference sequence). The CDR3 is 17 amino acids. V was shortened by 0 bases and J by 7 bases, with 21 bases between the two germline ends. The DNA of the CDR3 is TGTGCCACCAGCAGAGATAAATTCTTCCAGGTTTGGGGGACCCAGTACTTC. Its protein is CATSRDKFFQVWGTQYF.

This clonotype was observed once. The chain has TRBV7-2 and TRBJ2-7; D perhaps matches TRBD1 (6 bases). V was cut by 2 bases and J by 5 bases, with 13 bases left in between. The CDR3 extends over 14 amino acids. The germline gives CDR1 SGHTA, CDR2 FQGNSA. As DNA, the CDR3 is TGTGCCAGCAGCTTAACCGGGACAAGCAACGAGCAGTACTTC. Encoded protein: CASSLTGTSNEQYF.

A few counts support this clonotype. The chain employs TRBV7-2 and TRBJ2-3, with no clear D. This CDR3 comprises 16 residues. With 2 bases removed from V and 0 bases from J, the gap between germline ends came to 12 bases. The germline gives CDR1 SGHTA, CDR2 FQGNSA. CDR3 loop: CASSLRAATSTDTQYF. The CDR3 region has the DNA TGTGCCAGCAGCTTAAGGGCGGCTACTAGCACAGATACGCAGTATTTT. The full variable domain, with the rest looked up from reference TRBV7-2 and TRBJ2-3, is GAGVSQSPSNKVTEKGKDVELRCDPISGHTALYWYRQSLGQGLEFLIYFQGNSAPDKSGLPSDRFSAERTGGSVSTLTIQRTQQEDSAVYLCASSLRAATSTDTQYFGPGTRLTVL.

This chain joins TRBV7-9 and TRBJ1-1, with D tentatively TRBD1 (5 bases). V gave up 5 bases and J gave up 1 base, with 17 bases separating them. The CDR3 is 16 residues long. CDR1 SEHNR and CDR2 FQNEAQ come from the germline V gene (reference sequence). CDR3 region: CASSPNFGGGNTEAFF. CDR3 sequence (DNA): TGTGCCAGCAGCCCAAACTTTGGGGGGGGGAACACTGAAGCTTTCTTT.